These T cell receptor beta chains were read from a single sample in a study of T cells in Graves' hyperthyroidism and ophthalmopathy. Using its own MiXCR run on the multiplex PCR reads, TCRdb lists one record per CDR3 protein. Among hundreds of thousands of distinct CDR3 sequences listed, less than 15% were seen once. The specimen was blood. The receptors stem from a woman aged 18-30 years with Graves' hyperthyroidism. Both conserved end residues are part of each CDR3. The D gene is left open where the match is weak. Some rows have no size entry. The others give once, few or many, or a class for an expanded clone.

J gene,clone size,V gene,D gene,CDR3 length,CDR3 protein,CDR3 DNA
TRBJ1-4,many,TRBV30,TRBD1,14,CAWEGGQGDEKLFF,TGTGCCTGGGAAGGCGGACAGGGGGATGAAAAACTGTTTTTT
TRBJ2-1,NA,TRBV9,TRBD2,16,CASSAPAGTSINEQFF,TGTGCCAGCAGCGCCCCGGCCGGGACTAGTATCAATGAGCAGTTCTTC
TRBJ2-7,many,TRBV7-8,NA,15,CASSLEDSGDYEQYF,TGTGCCAGCAGCTTAGAGGACTCCGGGGACTACGAGCAGTACTTC
TRBJ2-2,few,TRBV6-6,NA,14,CASSYTGGAGELFF,TGTGCCAGCAGTTACACGGGGGGCGCCGGGGAGCTGTTTTTT
TRBJ2-5,many,TRBV20-1,NA,12,CSARTPSETQYF,TGCAGTGCTAGAACCCCCTCGGAGACCCAGTACTTC
TRBJ2-7,NA,TRBV15,TRBD1,14,CATSRTGWSYVQYF,TGTGCCACCAGCAGGACAGGGTGGTCCTACGTGCAGTACTTC
TRBJ1-5,many,TRBV12-3/TRBV12-4,TRBD1,15,CASSTAGGWNQPQHF,TGTGCCAGCAGCACCGCAGGGGGCTGGAATCAGCCCCAGCATTTT
TRBJ2-7,few,TRBV27,NA,13,CASSLTATYEQYF,TGTGCCAGCAGTTTGACGGCTACCTACGAGCAGTACTTC
TRBJ2-2,NA,TRBV7-6,NA,14,CASSVLGDAGELFF,TGTGCCAGCAGCGTACTAGGTGACGCCGGGGAGCTGTTTTTT
TRBJ2-7,many,TRBV6-1,TRBD1,15,CASIQPTGGRYEQYF,TGTGCCAGCATCCAACCAACAGGGGGGAGATACGAGCAGTACTTC
TRBJ2-5,NA,TRBV24-1,TRBD1,17,CATSGLPGQGYEETQYF,TGTGCCACCAGTGGATTACCGGGACAGGGATACGAAGAGACCCAGTACTTC
TRBJ2-7,many,TRBV12-3/TRBV12-4,NA,13,CASSLITGYEQYF,TGTGCCAGCAGTTTAATCACGGGCTACGAGCAGTACTTC
TRBJ1-2,many,TRBV6-1,TRBD1,14,CASRAIGTGKGYTF,TGTGCCAGCAGGGCAATCGGGACAGGGAAGGGCTACACCTTC
TRBJ2-7,few,TRBV7-2,TRBD2,18,CASSFSFSGRDKQGEQYF,TGTGCCAGCAGCTTCTCGTTCAGCGGGAGGGACAAACAGGGCGAGCAGTACTTC
TRBJ2-7,many,TRBV2,NA,11,CASRGPYEQYF,TGTGCCAGCCGCGGACCTTACGAGCAGTACTTC
TRBJ1-4,NA,TRBV12-3/TRBV12-4,TRBD1,17,CASSLARGVATNEKLFF,TGTGCCAGCAGTTTGGCCAGGGGGGTTGCAACTAATGAAAAACTGTTTTTT
TRBJ1-1,many,TRBV28,NA,15,CASSLHPGRPTEAFF,TGTGCCAGCAGTTTACACCCTGGTAGACCCACTGAAGCTTTCTTT
TRBJ2-7,many,TRBV6-1,TRBD1,14,CASSGTGDSYEQYF,TGTGCCAGCAGTGGGACAGGGGATTCCTACGAGCAGTACTTC
TRBJ2-3,NA,TRBV7-2,NA,15,CASSPTRDPTDTQYF,TGTGCCAGCAGCCCAACGCGGGACCCCACAGATACGCAGTATTTT
TRBJ2-2,few,TRBV2,NA,11,CASSPAWELFF,TGTGCCAGCAGTCCCGCCTGGGAGCTGTTTTTT
TRBJ1-1,NA,TRBV20-1,NA,13,CSADDGQLAEAFF,TGCAGTGCCGATGATGGACAGCTCGCTGAAGCTTTCTTT
TRBJ1-6,few,TRBV15,NA,17,CATSREGPGTSNSPLHF,TGTGCCACCAGCAGAGAGGGCCCCGGGACCTCTAATTCACCCCTCCACTTT
TRBJ2-1,NA,TRBV12-3/TRBV12-4,NA,15,CASSYEGARFGEQLF,TGTGCCAGCAGTTACGAAGGAGCCCGTTTTGGGGAGCAGCTCTTC
TRBJ1-2,NA,TRBV12-3/TRBV12-4,NA,13,CASTPSGRYGHTF,TGTGCCAGCACCCCCAGTGGCAGATATGGCCACACCTTC
TRBJ2-2,few,TRBV24-1,NA,16,CATSTAYEGIFRELFF,TGTGCCACCAGTACCGCTTATGAAGGGATTTTCCGGGAGCTGTTTTTT
TRBJ2-1,NA,TRBV20-1,TRBD2,17,CSAKTELAGGPYNEQFF,TGCAGTGCCAAGACGGAACTAGCGGGAGGGCCCTACAATGAGCAGTTCTTC
TRBJ1-1,NA,TRBV19,NA,15,CASTSAPRMNTEAFF,TGTGCCAGTACCTCGGCCCCGCGGATGAACACTGAAGCTTTCTTT
TRBJ1-3,NA,TRBV7-2,NA,15,CASSRSKVYGNTIYF,TGTGCCAGCAGCCGTTCTAAGGTTTATGGAAACACCATATATTTT